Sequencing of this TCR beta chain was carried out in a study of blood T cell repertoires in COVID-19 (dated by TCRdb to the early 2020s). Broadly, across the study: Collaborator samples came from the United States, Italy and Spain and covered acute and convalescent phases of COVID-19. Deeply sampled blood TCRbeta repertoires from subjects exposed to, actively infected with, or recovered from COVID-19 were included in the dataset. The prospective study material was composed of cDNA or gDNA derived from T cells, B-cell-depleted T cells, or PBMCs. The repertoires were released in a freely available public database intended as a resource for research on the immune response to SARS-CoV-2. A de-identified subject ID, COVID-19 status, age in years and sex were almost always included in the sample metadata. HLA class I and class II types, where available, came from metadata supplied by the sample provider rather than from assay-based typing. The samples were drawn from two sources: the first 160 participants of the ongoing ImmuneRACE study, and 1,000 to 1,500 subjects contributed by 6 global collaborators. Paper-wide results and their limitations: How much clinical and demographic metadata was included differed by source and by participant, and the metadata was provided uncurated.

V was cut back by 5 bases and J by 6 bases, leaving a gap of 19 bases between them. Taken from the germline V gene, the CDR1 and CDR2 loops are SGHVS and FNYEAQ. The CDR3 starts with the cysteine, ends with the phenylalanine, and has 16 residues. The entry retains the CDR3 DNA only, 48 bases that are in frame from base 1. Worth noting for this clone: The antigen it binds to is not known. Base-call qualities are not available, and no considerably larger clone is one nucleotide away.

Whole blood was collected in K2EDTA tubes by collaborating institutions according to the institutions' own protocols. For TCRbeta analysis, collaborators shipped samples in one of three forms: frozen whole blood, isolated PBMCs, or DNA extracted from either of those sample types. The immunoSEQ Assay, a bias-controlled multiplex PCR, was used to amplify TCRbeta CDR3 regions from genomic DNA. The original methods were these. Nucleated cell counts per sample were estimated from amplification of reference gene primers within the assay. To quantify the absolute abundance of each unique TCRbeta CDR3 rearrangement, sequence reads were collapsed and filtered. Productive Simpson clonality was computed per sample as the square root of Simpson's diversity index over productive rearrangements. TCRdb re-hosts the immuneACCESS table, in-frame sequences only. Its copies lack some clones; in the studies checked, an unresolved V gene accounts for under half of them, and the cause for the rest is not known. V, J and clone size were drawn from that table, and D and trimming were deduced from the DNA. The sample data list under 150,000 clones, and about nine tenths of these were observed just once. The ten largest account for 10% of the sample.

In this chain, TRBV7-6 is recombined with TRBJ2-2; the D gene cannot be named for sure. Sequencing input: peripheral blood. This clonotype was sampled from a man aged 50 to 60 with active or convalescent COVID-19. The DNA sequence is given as TGTGCCAGCAGCCCTTCTATGCCCCGGGTGGCCGGGGAGCTGTTTTTT. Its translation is CASSPSMPRVAGELFF.